The present T cell receptor beta chain was sequenced within a study of CD8 T cells in ankylosing spondylitis. The study's findings and limits: Matched synovial fluid from ankylosing spondylitis patients was reported to be enriched for disease-linked clones.

Trimming took off 7 bases at V and 5 bases at J, with 14 bases between the two ends. Germline V gives CDR1 SEHNR, CDR2 FQNEAQ (reference sequence). The CDR3 consists of 14 residues. Making the TCR beta libraries involved quantitative 5'-RACE with molecular barcodes. TCRdb reprocessed the 5' RACE reads with MiXCR, giving one entry per CDR3 protein. The sample yields around 250,000 distinct CDR3 sequences, more than 25% seen once. About this clonotype itself: As yet, its antigen is unknown.

This clonotype was obtained from a male donor with ankylosing spondylitis or in good health (not recorded which). The sequencing input was blood, either unsorted or a sorted T cell fraction (not recorded which). The chain has TRBV7-9 and TRBJ2-2; D is ambiguous. CDR3 loop: CASNRVPRTGELFF. The CDR3, as DNA: TGTGCCAGCAACCGGGTCCCGCGGACCGGGGAGCTGTTTTTT.